One sample yielded the 14 T cell receptor beta chains listed below, sequenced in a study of tumor and adjacent non-tumor tissue in lung cancer. This sample's RNA came from whole unsorted tissue. This non-tumor lung sample came from over 3 cm beyond the tumor edge. Three rounds of nested PCR, following a modified ARM-PCR protocol, produced the TCRbeta library. In TCRdb, the multiplex PCR reads were re-called with MiXCR into one record per CDR3 protein. The sample holds 81,000 or so distinct CDR3 sequences, roughly 80% seen once. Sequencing input: distant non-tumor lung tissue. The receptors here all came from a man between 60 and 70 years old with non-small cell lung cancer.

On this clonotype itself: A much larger clone is a single base away; this may be a read error. The chain carries TRBV5-6 and TRBJ2-1; TRBD1 aligns across 9 bases. CDR3 size: 13 residues. Per germline, CDR1 SGHDT and CDR2 YYEEEE. Trimming cost V 3 bases and J 10 bases; bases outside gene matches: 5. The CDR3 reads CASSSVDRGEQFF. Written as DNA, the CDR3 is TGTGCCAGCAGCTCAGTAGACAGGGGGGAGCAGTTCTTC.

V gene TRBV24-1 combines with J gene TRBJ2-1; D may correspond to TRBD1 or TRBD2 (6 bases each). The CDR3 totals 16 residues. CDR1 and CDR2 (germline): KGHDR, SFDVKD. The V gene lost 9 bases and the J gene lost 8 bases, with 25 bases spanning the gap. The CDR3 protein is CATSRGARGRLDEQFF. The CDR3 DNA sequence: TGTGCCACCTCAAGGGGGGCTAGAGGGAGACTGGATGAGCAGTTCTTC.

The sample holds many counts of this clonotype. This rearrangement joins TRBV4-3 to TRBJ2-1, with 10 positions matching TRBD2. The J segment lost 3 bases and the V segment lost 0 bases, leaving 17 bases of the junction unmatched. From germline, CDR1 is LGHNA and CDR2 YSLEER. This CDR3 contains 21 residues. The CDR3 DNA reads as TGCGCCAGCAGCCAAGATTGGGCACGACTAGCGGGTAGGACCTACTACAATGAGCAGTTCTTC. It codes for CASSQDWARLAGRTYYNEQFF.

The V and J genes are TRBV4-2 and TRBJ2-1, with 12 bases aligning to TRBD2. The CDR3 contains 16 residues. Germline V gene sequence: CDR1 LGHNA, CDR2 YNFKEQ. Trimming removed 3 bases from V and 12 bases from J; junction bases left unmatched: 12. This CDR3 is CASSHDGTSGGTGQFF. As DNA, the CDR3 is TGTGCCAGCAGCCACGATGGAACTAGCGGGGGGACTGGGCAGTTCTTC.

The chain joins TRBV11-3 to TRBJ2-1; 12 nucleotides match TRBD2. Unmatched junction bases numbered 13, after V lost 0 bases and J lost 13 bases. This CDR3 has 17 amino acids. Germline assignment: CDR1 SGHNT and CDR2 YENEEA. The CDR3 spells CASSLDRLAGVDNYQFF. CDR3 DNA sequence: TGTGCCAGCAGCTTAGATCGACTAGCGGGAGTAGATAATTATCAGTTCTTC.

About this clonotype: One junction end disagrees with the germline gene, perhaps due to a read error. The rearrangement uses TRBV6-5 and TRBJ2-1, with 9 bases lining up with TRBD1. The CDR3 contains 15 residues. Germline CDR1 is MNHEY and CDR2 is SVGAGI. CDR3 nucleotides: TGTGACAGCGGTTACTTTCCGGGACAGGGCTATGAGCAGTTCTTC. Translated, it gives CDSGYFPGQGYEQFF.

In regard to this clonotype: One end of the junction varies from germline; a read error may be responsible. The chain carries TRBV11-1 and TRBJ2-7, with 8 bases lining up with TRBD1. The CDR3 is made up of 15 amino acids. Germline assignment: CDR1 SGHAT and CDR2 FQDESV (reference sequence). CDR3 DNA: TGTGCCGGCAGCTTAGGGGACAGGAACCTACGAGAGCAGTACTTC. This gives the protein CAGSLGDRNLREQYF.

Remarks on this clonotype: One junction end does not reproduce the germline sequence, and a read error may be involved. The chain has TRBV10-2 and TRBJ2-5; possibly TRBD2 for D (6 bases). Per germline, CDR1 WSHSY and CDR2 SAAADI. This CDR3 comprises 15 residues. CDR3 region: CASGESSGLGETQYF. The CDR3 DNA reads TGCGCCAGCGGTGAGTCCTCGGGACTGGGGGAGACCCAGTACTTC.

Worth noting for this clonotype: A much larger clonotype is one base distant, so this may be a read error. CDR3 coding DNA: TGTGCCAGCAGCTTGCTAATGCTGGGACCTGAAGCTTTCTTT. Translation gives CASSLLMLGPEAFF. The chain links TRBV11-2 to TRBJ1-1; TRBD1 might be the D (5 bases). CDR1 SGHAT and CDR2 FQNNGV come from the germline V gene. The ends were cut back, 3 bases at V and 6 bases at J, with 14 bases in the middle. The CDR3 runs 14 residues.

About this clonotype: Its ends do not fully match the called genes, so a read error is possible. This chain connects TRBV20-1 to TRBJ1-5; 7 bases are a match to TRBD1. The CDR3 runs 13 residues. The germline gives CDR1 DFQATT, CDR2 SNEGSKA (reference sequence). CDR3 in DNA: TGCAGTGCTAGTCCAGGGGGAGATCAGTCCCAGCATTTT. This translates into CSASPGGDQSQHF.

Points on this clonotype: One end of the junction varies from germline; a read error may be responsible. The chain employs TRBV11-2 and TRBJ2-5, with 7 nucleotides matching TRBD1. This CDR3 has 13 residues. Per the germline V gene, CDR1 is SGHAT and CDR2 is FQNNGV. CDR3 DNA: TGTGCCAGCAACACTACAGGGGAAGGGACCCATTACTTC. It is translated as CASNTTGEGTHYF.

Turning to this clonotype: The junction shows a germline mismatch at one end, possibly a read error. The chain has TRBV11-3 and TRBJ2-5, with D possibly matching TRBD2 (6 bases). The germline V gene has CDR1 SGHNT and CDR2 YENEEA. The CDR3 length is 16 residues. DNA for the CDR3: TGTGCCAGCAGCCAGGCGGGCGGGGCGTCGCGTGAGACCCAGAACTTC. Translation gives CASSQAGGASRETQNF.

This clonotype was observed many times. The chain recombines TRBV5-1 with TRBJ1-6; D gene unclear. The V gene's germline CDR1 is SGHRS and CDR2 YFSETQ. V dropped 0 bases and J dropped 9 bases, with 10 bases sitting between them. The CDR3 is 14 amino acids. The CDR3 bases are TGCGCCAGCAGCTTGGGACAAGTCAGTTCACCCCTCCACTTT. The encoded protein is CASSLGQVSSPLHF.

For this clonotype: At one end the junction does not follow the germline gene, possibly because of a read error. The V call is TRBV20-1, the J call TRBJ1-2, with a possible D match to TRBD1 (5 bases). CDR3 length equals 13 residues. CDR1 is DFQATT and CDR2 is SNEGSKA in the germline V gene (reference sequence). CDR3 DNA: TGCAGTGCTGCCGTAGGGACTACTGATGGCTACACTTTC. It translates to CSAAVGTTDGYTF.